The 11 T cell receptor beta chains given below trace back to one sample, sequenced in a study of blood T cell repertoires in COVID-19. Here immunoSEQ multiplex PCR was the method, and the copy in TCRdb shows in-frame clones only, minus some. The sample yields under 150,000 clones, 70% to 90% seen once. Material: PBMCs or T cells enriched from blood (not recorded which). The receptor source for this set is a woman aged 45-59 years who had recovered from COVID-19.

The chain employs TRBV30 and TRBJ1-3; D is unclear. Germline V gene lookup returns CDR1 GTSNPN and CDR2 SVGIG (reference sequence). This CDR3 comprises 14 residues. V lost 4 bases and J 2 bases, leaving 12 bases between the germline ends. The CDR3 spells CAWNRGFTGNTIYF. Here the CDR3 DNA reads TGTGCCTGGAATCGCGGGTTCACTGGAAACACCATATATTTT.

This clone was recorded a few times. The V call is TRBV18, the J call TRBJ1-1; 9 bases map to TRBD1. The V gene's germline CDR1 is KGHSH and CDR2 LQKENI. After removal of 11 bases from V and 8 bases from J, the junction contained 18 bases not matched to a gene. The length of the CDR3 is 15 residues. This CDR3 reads CARKSRATGGLEAFF. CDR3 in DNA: TGTGCCCGGAAATCTCGAGCGACAGGGGGGTTGGAAGCTTTCTTT. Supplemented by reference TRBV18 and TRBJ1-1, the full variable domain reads NAGVMQNPRHLVRRRGQEARLRCSPMKGHSHVYWYRQLPEEGLKFMVYLQKENIIDESGMPKERFSAEFPKEGPSILRIQQVVRGDSAAYFCARKSRATGGLEAFFGQGTRLTVV.

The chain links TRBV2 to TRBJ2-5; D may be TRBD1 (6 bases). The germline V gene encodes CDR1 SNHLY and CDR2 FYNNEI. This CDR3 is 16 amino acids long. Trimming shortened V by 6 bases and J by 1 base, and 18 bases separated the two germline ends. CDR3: CASSLRTVRSQETQYF. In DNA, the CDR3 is TGTGCCAGCAGCCTCAGGACAGTTAGGTCCCAAGAGACCCAGTACTTC. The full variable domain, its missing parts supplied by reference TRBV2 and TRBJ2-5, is EPEVTQTPSHQVTQMGQEVILRCVPISNHLYFYWYRQILGQKVEFLVSFYNNEISEKSEIFDDQFSVERPDGSNFTLKIRSTKLEDSAMYFCASSLRTVRSQETQYFGPGTRLLVL.

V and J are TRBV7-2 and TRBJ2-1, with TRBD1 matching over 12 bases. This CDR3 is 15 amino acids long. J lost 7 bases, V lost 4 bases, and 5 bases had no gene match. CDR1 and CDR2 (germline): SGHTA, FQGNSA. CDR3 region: CASSSPGQGANEQFF. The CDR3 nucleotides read TGTGCCAGCAGCTCCCCGGGACAGGGGGCGAATGAGCAGTTCTTC.

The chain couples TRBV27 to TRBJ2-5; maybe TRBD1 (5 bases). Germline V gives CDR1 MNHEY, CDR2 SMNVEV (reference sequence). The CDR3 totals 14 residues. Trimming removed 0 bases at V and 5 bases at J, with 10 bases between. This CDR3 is CASSLSQGLETQYF. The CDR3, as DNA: TGTGCCAGCAGTTTATCGCAGGGTTTGGAGACCCAGTACTTC.

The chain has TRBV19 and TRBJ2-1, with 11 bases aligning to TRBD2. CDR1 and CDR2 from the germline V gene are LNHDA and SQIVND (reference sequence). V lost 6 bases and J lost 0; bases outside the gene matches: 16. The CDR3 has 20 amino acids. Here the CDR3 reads CASSPRGSGGAPLSYNEQFF. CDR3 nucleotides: TGTGCCAGTAGCCCCCGCGGTAGCGGGGGGGCCCCGCTCTCCTACAATGAGCAGTTCTTC.

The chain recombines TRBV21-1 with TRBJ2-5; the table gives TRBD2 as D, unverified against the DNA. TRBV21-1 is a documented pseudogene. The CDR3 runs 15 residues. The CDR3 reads CASGPTPGGQETQYF. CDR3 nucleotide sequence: TGTGCCAGCGGTCCGACCCCGGGGGGCCAAGAGACCCAGTACTTC.

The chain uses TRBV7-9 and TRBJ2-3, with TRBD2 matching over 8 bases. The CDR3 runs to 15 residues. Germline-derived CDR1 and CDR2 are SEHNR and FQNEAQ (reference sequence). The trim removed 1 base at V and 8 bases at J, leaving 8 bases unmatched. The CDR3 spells CASSLGRGDSSTQYF. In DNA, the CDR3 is TGTGCCAGCAGCTTAGGGCGGGGGGACTCCTCTACGCAGTATTTT.

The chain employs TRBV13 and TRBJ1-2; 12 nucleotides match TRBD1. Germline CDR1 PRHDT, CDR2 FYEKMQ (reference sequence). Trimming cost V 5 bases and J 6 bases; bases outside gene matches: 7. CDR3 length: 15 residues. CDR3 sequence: CASSRGQGAMDGYTF. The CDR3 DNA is TGTGCCAGCAGCCGGGGACAGGGGGCGATGGATGGCTACACCTTC.

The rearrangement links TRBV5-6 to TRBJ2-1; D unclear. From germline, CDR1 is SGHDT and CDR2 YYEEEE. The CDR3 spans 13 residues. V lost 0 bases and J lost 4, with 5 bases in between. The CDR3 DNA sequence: TGTGCCAGCAGCTTGGATACATACAATGAGCAGTTCTTC. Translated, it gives CASSLDTYNEQFF.

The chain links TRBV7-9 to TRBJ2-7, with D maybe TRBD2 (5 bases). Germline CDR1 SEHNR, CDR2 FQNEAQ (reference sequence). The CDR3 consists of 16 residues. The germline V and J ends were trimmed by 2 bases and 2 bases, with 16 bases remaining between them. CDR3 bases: TGTGCCAGCAGCTTACGAACCGGGGTACCTGCCTACGAGCAGTACTTC. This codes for CASSLRTGVPAYEQYF.